Sequencing of this T cell receptor beta chain was carried out in a study of T cells in Graves' hyperthyroidism and ophthalmopathy. Study conclusions and caveats: The model forecast ophthalmopathy, anticipating it by a median approximately 6.1 months before onset.

The investigators amplified TCR beta CDR3 regions from RNA transcripts. HTBI primers were used for first-round RT-PCR of the TCR CDR3. TCRdb re-analysed the multiplex PCR reads in MiXCR, keeping a single row per CDR3 protein. The sample carries under 800,000 distinct CDR3 sequences, 14% recorded once. From germline, CDR1 is DFQATT and CDR2 SNEGSKA (reference sequence). This CDR3 region has 13 residues. Unmatched junction bases numbered 9, after V lost 7 bases and J lost 5 bases. Of note for this clonotype: Its specificity is not known.

Each 10 ml fresh peripheral blood draw supplied the PBMCs. V usage is TRBV20-1 and J usage is TRBJ2-7, with 9 positions matching TRBD1. The source material was blood. This TCR derives from a woman between 18 and 29 years old with Graves' hyperthyroidism. The CDR3 DNA is TGCAGTGATAATTACAGGGGGCGGGACGAGCAGTACTTC. Translation: CSDNYRGRDEQYF.